These T cell receptor beta chains were read from a single sample in a study of blood T cells in healthy people across ages. Each CDR3 protein is one row after TCRdb ran MiXCR on the 5' RACE reads. The sample contains about 640,000 distinct CDR3 sequences, 58% of which appear only once. The sequencing input was blood. All receptors derive from a man in his 60s in good health. CDR3s include the opening cysteine and the closing phenylalanine or tryptophan. D genes are given only for firm matches. Some rows have no size entry. The others give once, few or many, or a class for an expanded clone.

d_call: TRBD2; j_call: TRBJ2-5; clone_size: NA; v_call: TRBV20-1; cdr3_length: 15; cdr3_aa: CSARGGAGGLETQYF; cdr3_nt: TGCAGTGCTAGAGGGGGAGCGGGGGGGCTGGAGACCCAGTACTTC
d_call: NA; j_call: TRBJ2-1; clone_size: NA; v_call: TRBV7-2; cdr3_length: 13; cdr3_aa: CASSLAAGETQFF; cdr3_nt: TGTGCCAGCAGCTTAGCGGCTGGGGAGACCCAGTTCTTC
d_call: NA; j_call: TRBJ2-1; clone_size: NA; v_call: TRBV24-1; cdr3_length: 14; cdr3_aa: CATSDLPGGHEQFF; cdr3_nt: TGTGCCACCAGTGATCTTCCCGGCGGCCATGAGCAGTTCTTC
d_call: TRBD1; j_call: TRBJ1-5; clone_size: NA; v_call: TRBV4-1; cdr3_length: 16; cdr3_aa: CASSLDRGPLNQPQHF; cdr3_nt: TGCGCCAGCAGCCTTGACAGGGGACCTCTCAATCAGCCCCAGCATTTT
d_call: NA; j_call: TRBJ1-6; clone_size: few; v_call: TRBV6-6; cdr3_length: 15; cdr3_aa: CASSYKRSPESPLHF; cdr3_nt: TGTGCCAGCAGTTACAAGAGGAGTCCGGAGTCACCCCTCCACTTT
d_call: NA; j_call: TRBJ2-7; clone_size: NA; v_call: TRBV6-1; cdr3_length: 15; cdr3_aa: CASSEGLWNSYEQYF; cdr3_nt: TGTGCCAGCAGTGAAGGACTATGGAACTCCTACGAGCAGTACTTC
d_call: NA; j_call: TRBJ2-5; clone_size: few; v_call: TRBV6-6; cdr3_length: 14; cdr3_aa: CASSYLRGSETQYF; cdr3_nt: TGTGCCAGCAGTTACCTCCGGGGCAGCGAGACCCAGTACTTC
d_call: TRBD2; j_call: TRBJ2-7; clone_size: once; v_call: TRBV7-9; cdr3_length: 14; cdr3_aa: CASSLGTSGGPQYF; cdr3_nt: TGTGCCAGCAGCTTAGGGACTAGCGGGGGCCCGCAGTACTTC
d_call: NA; j_call: TRBJ1-2; clone_size: NA; v_call: TRBV6-5; cdr3_length: 11; cdr3_aa: CASKSNYGYTF; cdr3_nt: TGTGCCAGCAAATCTAACTATGGCTACACCTTC
d_call: NA; j_call: TRBJ2-3; clone_size: once; v_call: TRBV7-2; cdr3_length: 15; cdr3_aa: CASSLYGGSTDTQYF; cdr3_nt: TGTGCCAGCAGCCTATATGGCGGCAGCACAGATACGCAGTATTTT
d_call: TRBD1; j_call: TRBJ1-1; clone_size: few; v_call: TRBV11-2; cdr3_length: 14; cdr3_aa: CASSLAGGSTEAFF; cdr3_nt: TGTGCCAGCAGCTTAGCAGGGGGGAGCACTGAAGCTTTCTTT
d_call: NA; j_call: TRBJ2-3; clone_size: NA; v_call: TRBV12-3/TRBV12-4; cdr3_length: 15; cdr3_aa: CASSFGRGRGDTQYF; cdr3_nt: TGTGCCAGCAGTTTCGGCAGGGGCCGTGGAGATACGCAGTATTTT
d_call: NA; j_call: TRBJ1-2; clone_size: NA; v_call: TRBV5-1; cdr3_length: 15; cdr3_aa: CASSLIGGGGDGYTF; cdr3_nt: TGCGCCAGCAGCTTGATTGGCGGGGGAGGCGATGGCTACACCTTC
d_call: NA; j_call: TRBJ2-1; clone_size: NA; v_call: TRBV18; cdr3_length: 15; cdr3_aa: CASSPRRETYNEQFF; cdr3_nt: TGTGCCAGCTCACCACGGAGGGAGACCTACAATGAGCAGTTCTTC
d_call: TRBD1; j_call: TRBJ2-3; clone_size: once; v_call: TRBV20-1; cdr3_length: 13; cdr3_aa: CSAQGAGTDTQYF; cdr3_nt: TGCAGTGCGCAGGGGGCGGGGACAGATACGCAGTATTTT
d_call: NA; j_call: TRBJ2-1; clone_size: many; v_call: TRBV18; cdr3_length: 13; cdr3_aa: CASSPFGTREQFF; cdr3_nt: TGTGCCAGCTCGCCATTCGGGACGCGGGAGCAGTTCTTC
d_call: NA; j_call: TRBJ2-5; clone_size: few; v_call: TRBV12-3/TRBV12-4; cdr3_length: 15; cdr3_aa: CASSVPRAPGETQYF; cdr3_nt: TGTGCCAGCAGCGTCCCCCGGGCCCCGGGAGAGACCCAGTACTTC
d_call: TRBD1; j_call: TRBJ1-2; clone_size: NA; v_call: TRBV29-1; cdr3_length: 13; cdr3_aa: CSVLTGGGYGYTF; cdr3_nt: TGCAGCGTTCTTACAGGGGGGGGCTATGGCTACACCTTC
d_call: NA; j_call: TRBJ2-5; clone_size: NA; v_call: TRBV2; cdr3_length: 12; cdr3_aa: CASIRDGETQYF; cdr3_nt: TGTGCCAGCATCAGGGATGGAGAGACCCAGTACTTC
d_call: NA; j_call: TRBJ2-3; clone_size: NA; v_call: TRBV11-2; cdr3_length: 16; cdr3_aa: CASSDGLGGRTDTQYF; cdr3_nt: TGTGCCAGCAGCGATGGGCTGGGGGGGCGCACAGATACGCAGTATTTT
d_call: NA; j_call: TRBJ1-6; clone_size: NA; v_call: TRBV20-1; cdr3_length: 15; cdr3_aa: CSARDRRGGDSPLHF; cdr3_nt: TGCAGTGCTAGAGATAGAAGGGGAGGGGATTCACCCCTCCACTTT
d_call: NA; j_call: TRBJ2-2; clone_size: NA; v_call: TRBV6-2/TRBV6-3; cdr3_length: 12; cdr3_aa: CASSNLSGELFF; cdr3_nt: TGTGCCAGCAGTAACCTCTCCGGGGAGCTGTTTTTT
d_call: NA; j_call: TRBJ2-2; clone_size: NA; v_call: TRBV12-3/TRBV12-4; cdr3_length: 15; cdr3_aa: CASIWNSWDTGELFF; cdr3_nt: TGTGCCAGCATTTGGAATAGCTGGGACACCGGGGAGCTGTTTTTT
d_call: NA; j_call: TRBJ1-1; clone_size: NA; v_call: TRBV12-3/TRBV12-4; cdr3_length: 15; cdr3_aa: CASSFRRDGSTEAFF; cdr3_nt: TGTGCCAGCAGTTTTCGGAGGGACGGTAGCACTGAAGCTTTCTTT
d_call: TRBD2; j_call: TRBJ2-7; clone_size: NA; v_call: TRBV12-3/TRBV12-4; cdr3_length: 16; cdr3_aa: CASSLGTSGAYYERYF; cdr3_nt: TGTGCCAGCAGTTTAGGGACTAGCGGAGCCTACTACGAGCGGTACTTC
d_call: TRBD1; j_call: TRBJ1-2; clone_size: few; v_call: TRBV29-1; cdr3_length: 12; cdr3_aa: CSVATGNYGYTF; cdr3_nt: TGCAGCGTCGCGACAGGGAACTATGGCTACACCTTC
d_call: NA; j_call: TRBJ1-4; clone_size: few; v_call: TRBV6-5; cdr3_length: 14; cdr3_aa: CASRDTATNEKLFF; cdr3_nt: TGTGCCAGCAGGGACACCGCAACTAATGAAAAACTGTTTTTT
d_call: NA; j_call: TRBJ2-5; clone_size: NA; v_call: TRBV20-1; cdr3_length: 13; cdr3_aa: CSARRGGPETQYF; cdr3_nt: TGCAGTGCTAGAAGAGGGGGGCCGGAGACCCAGTACTTC
d_call: TRBD2; j_call: TRBJ2-1; clone_size: NA; v_call: TRBV20-1; cdr3_length: 15; cdr3_aa: CSATGLAGEGGEQFF; cdr3_nt: TGCAGTGCTACAGGACTAGCGGGGGAGGGCGGTGAGCAGTTCTTC
d_call: TRBD2; j_call: TRBJ2-3; clone_size: NA; v_call: TRBV6-6; cdr3_length: 14; cdr3_aa: CASSPEPGLVTEYF; cdr3_nt: TGTGCCAGCAGTCCTGAGCCGGGACTAGTCACGGAGTATTTT
d_call: TRBD1; j_call: TRBJ1-5; clone_size: NA; v_call: TRBV28; cdr3_length: 12; cdr3_aa: CAGTDSNQPQHF; cdr3_nt: TGTGCCGGGACAGATAGCAATCAGCCCCAGCATTTT
d_call: NA; j_call: TRBJ2-3; clone_size: few; v_call: TRBV29-1; cdr3_length: 12; cdr3_aa: CSVVGTIDTQYF; cdr3_nt: TGCAGCGTTGTGGGGACAATCGATACGCAGTATTTT
d_call: TRBD2; j_call: TRBJ2-1; clone_size: NA; v_call: TRBV14; cdr3_length: 11; cdr3_aa: CASSQGLKLFF; cdr3_nt: TGTGCCAGCAGCCAGGGACTAAAACTGTTCTTC
d_call: TRBD1; j_call: TRBJ2-5; clone_size: NA; v_call: TRBV5-1; cdr3_length: 15; cdr3_aa: CASSLNAGGQETQYF; cdr3_nt: TGCGCCAGCAGCTTGAACGCAGGGGGCCAAGAGACCCAGTACTTC
d_call: TRBD1; j_call: TRBJ1-2; clone_size: NA; v_call: TRBV20-1; cdr3_length: 16; cdr3_aa: CSARATGTGKFYGYTF; cdr3_nt: TGCAGTGCTAGAGCGACCGGGACAGGGAAATTCTATGGCTACACCTTC
d_call: TRBD1; j_call: TRBJ2-5; clone_size: NA; v_call: TRBV18; cdr3_length: 15; cdr3_aa: CASSIPGQMGETQYF; cdr3_nt: TGTGCCAGCTCAATCCCGGGACAGATGGGAGAGACCCAGTACTTC
d_call: TRBD2; j_call: TRBJ2-5; clone_size: NA; v_call: TRBV28; cdr3_length: 14; cdr3_aa: CASSPQLGGGTQYF; cdr3_nt: TGTGCCAGCAGTCCACAACTCGGGGGGGGGACCCAGTACTTC
d_call: TRBD2; j_call: TRBJ2-1; clone_size: few; v_call: TRBV7-2; cdr3_length: 14; cdr3_aa: CASSLAESGGPEFF; cdr3_nt: TGTGCCAGCAGCTTAGCGGAGAGCGGGGGGCCGGAGTTCTTC
d_call: TRBD2; j_call: TRBJ2-7; clone_size: few; v_call: TRBV7-2; cdr3_length: 16; cdr3_aa: CASSPRGSGESYEQYF; cdr3_nt: TGTGCCAGCAGCCCACGAGGCAGCGGGGAATCCTACGAGCAGTACTTC
d_call: NA; j_call: TRBJ1-2; clone_size: NA; v_call: TRBV15; cdr3_length: 15; cdr3_aa: CATSRVGGASYGHTF; cdr3_nt: TGTGCCACCAGCAGAGTCGGGGGGGCTAGCTATGGCCACACCTTC
d_call: TRBD1; j_call: TRBJ2-1; clone_size: once; v_call: TRBV18; cdr3_length: 15; cdr3_aa: CASSPVDRPDNEQFF; cdr3_nt: TGTGCCAGCTCCCCGGTGGACAGGCCCGACAATGAGCAGTTCTTC
d_call: NA; j_call: TRBJ2-5; clone_size: NA; v_call: TRBV4-1; cdr3_length: 17; cdr3_aa: CASSQDLGAGSAETQYF; cdr3_nt: TGCGCCAGCAGCCAAGATCTTGGGGCAGGATCCGCGGAGACCCAGTACTTC
d_call: NA; j_call: TRBJ2-3; clone_size: few; v_call: TRBV4-1; cdr3_length: 14; cdr3_aa: CASSQVPFSDTQYF; cdr3_nt: TGCGCCAGCAGCCAAGTCCCTTTTTCAGATACGCAGTATTTT
d_call: NA; j_call: TRBJ1-2; clone_size: few; v_call: TRBV6-5; cdr3_length: 14; cdr3_aa: CASSPPGGYYGYTF; cdr3_nt: TGTGCCAGCAGTCCACCTGGGGGGTACTATGGCTACACCTTC
d_call: NA; j_call: TRBJ2-4; clone_size: NA; v_call: TRBV12-3/TRBV12-4; cdr3_length: 17; cdr3_aa: CASTKARFSLAKNIQYF; cdr3_nt: TGTGCCAGCACTAAAGCTCGGTTCAGTTTAGCCAAAAACATTCAGTACTTC
d_call: NA; j_call: TRBJ1-6; clone_size: NA; v_call: TRBV6-2/TRBV6-3; cdr3_length: 15; cdr3_aa: CASTESSSYNSPLHF; cdr3_nt: TGTGCCAGCACGGAATCGAGCTCCTATAATTCACCCCTCCACTTT
d_call: NA; j_call: TRBJ1-1; clone_size: NA; v_call: TRBV5-1; cdr3_length: 14; cdr3_aa: CASSLGAASTEAFF; cdr3_nt: TGCGCCAGCAGCTTGGGGGCGGCGAGCACTGAAGCTTTCTTT
d_call: NA; j_call: TRBJ2-7; clone_size: NA; v_call: TRBV5-6; cdr3_length: 15; cdr3_aa: CASSLIGHRAYEQYF; cdr3_nt: TGTGCCAGCAGCTTGATTGGCCACAGGGCCTACGAGCAGTACTTC
d_call: TRBD1; j_call: TRBJ2-4; clone_size: few; v_call: TRBV6-5; cdr3_length: 16; cdr3_aa: CASSYSQGVAKNIQYF; cdr3_nt: TGTGCCAGCAGTTACTCCCAGGGGGTAGCCAAAAACATTCAGTACTTC